These T cell receptor beta chains were read from a single sample in a study of T cells in tumors and immune-related adverse events. Method: immunoSEQ multiplex PCR; TCRdb's copy keeps in-frame clones and lacks some. Of more than 20,000 clones in the sample, just over 90% were seen once. The sequencing here drew on lymph node tissue, taken from a patient treated with anti-PD-1 therapy. These receptors all come from a female donor with metastatic renal cell carcinoma. The CDR3 runs from the conserved cysteine through the conserved F or W. A D gene is named only where the DNA matches it firmly. Some rows have no size entry. The others give once, few or many, or a class for an expanded clone.

j_call	cdr3_length	v_call	d_call	clone_size	cdr3_aa	cdr3_nt
TRBJ1-1	12	TRBV6-6	NA	NA	CASSREGTEAFF	TGTGCCAGTTCCAGGGAGGGTACTGAAGCTTTCTTT
TRBJ1-6	15	TRBV7-2	TRBD1	NA	CASSPPGQGEAPLHF	TGTGCCAGCAGCCCGCCGGGACAGGGTGAGGCACCCCTCCACTTT
TRBJ1-3	16	TRBV18	TRBD1	NA	CASSPRTGRTGNTIYF	TGTGCCAGCTCACCCCGGACAGGGAGGACTGGAAACACCATATATTTT
TRBJ2-7	11	TRBV12-5	NA	NA	CASALDYEQYF	TGTGCTAGTGCCCTCGACTACGAGCAGTACTTC
TRBJ2-6	15	TRBV6-4	NA	NA	CASSDRGSGANVLTF	TGTGCCAGCAGTGACAGAGGCTCTGGGGCCAACGTCCTGACTTTC
TRBJ1-1	15	TRBV5-4	NA	once	CASSPPLGGQTEAFF	TGTGCCAGCAGCCCCCCCCTAGGGGGTCAGACTGAAGCTTTCTTT
TRBJ2-2	16	TRBV19	NA	once	CASRGLGASNTGELFF	TGTGCCAGTAGGGGGCTAGGGGCTTCGAACACCGGGGAGCTGTTTTTT
TRBJ2-3	11	TRBV20-1	NA	NA	CSAREDNTQYF	TGCAGTGCTAGGGAGGATAATACGCAGTATTTT
TRBJ2-3	16	TRBV7-2	TRBD2	NA	CASSPLVAGGHDTQYF	TGTGCCAGCAGCCCCTTGGTAGCGGGGGGGCATGATACGCAGTATTTT
TRBJ1-1	13	TRBV11-2	TRBD1	NA	CASSLARDREAFF	TGTGCCAGCAGCTTAGCCCGGGACAGGGAAGCTTTCTTT
TRBJ2-3	15	TRBV4-3	NA	NA	CASSQTSRPTDTQYF	TGCGCCAGCAGCCAAACTAGCAGACCCACAGATACGCAGTATTTT
TRBJ2-7	15	TRBV12-5	NA	NA	CASGSGQISSYEQYF	TGTGCTAGTGGTTCTGGACAAATAAGCTCCTACGAGCAGTACTTC
TRBJ2-7	15	TRBV5-4	TRBD1	NA	CASSPPGTGGGEQYF	TGTGCCAGCAGCCCGCCCGGGACAGGGGGCGGCGAGCAGTACTTC
TRBJ1-4	19	TRBV4-1	TRBD1	NA	CASSQGWGTGQGEREKLFF	TGCGCCAGCAGCCAAGGATGGGGGACAGGGCAAGGGGAGCGAGAAAAACTGTTTTTT
TRBJ2-7	13	TRBV11-2	NA	NA	CASSSLSQGEQYF	TGTGCCAGCAGCTCCCTGTCTCAGGGCGAGCAGTACTTC
TRBJ2-2	16	TRBV5-1	TRBD2	once	CASSLASGSSSGELFF	TGCGCCAGCAGCTTGGCAAGCGGGAGTTCTTCCGGGGAGCTGTTTTTT
TRBJ1-1	18	TRBV7-6	NA	NA	CASSLADLRGQRNTEAFF	TGTGCCAGCAGCTTAGCCGATTTACGAGGACAGAGGAACACTGAAGCTTTCTTT
TRBJ2-7	14	TRBV7-9	NA	NA	CASSLVDGAYEQYF	TGTGCCAGCAGCTTAGTCGACGGTGCCTACGAGCAGTACTTC
TRBJ2-1	14	TRBV28	NA	once	CASTLGDSYNEQFF	TGTGCCAGCACCCTTGGGGATAGCTACAATGAGCAGTTCTTC
TRBJ1-1	15	TRBV19	NA	NA	CASSIGGRGDTEAFF	TGTGCCAGTAGTATTGGCGGACGCGGGGACACTGAAGCTTTCTTT
TRBJ2-6	17	TRBV18	NA	NA	CASSPRGALSGANVLTF	TGTGCCAGCTCACCACGGGGGGCCCTCTCTGGGGCCAACGTCCTGACTTTC
TRBJ1-2	18	TRBV4-2	TRBD1	NA	CASSQVPAGTGDDYGYTF	TGTGCCAGCAGCCAAGTCCCCGCCGGGACAGGGGATGACTATGGCTACACCTTC
TRBJ2-2	14	TRBV15	NA	NA	CATRAGPNTGELFF	TGTGCCACCAGGGCGGGCCCTAACACCGGGGAGCTGTTTTTT
TRBJ1-2	13	TRBV6-6	NA	NA	CASSQDRGYGYTF	TGTGCCAGCAGCCAGGACCGAGGGTATGGCTACACCTTC
TRBJ2-3	16	TRBV29-1	TRBD2	NA	CSVVGYTSGDTDTQYF	TGCAGCGTTGTAGGGTATACTAGCGGGGATACAGATACGCAGTATTTT
TRBJ2-7	15	TRBV28	TRBD2	NA	CASSLGTSGSYEQYF	TGTGCCAGCAGTTTAGGGACTAGCGGCTCCTACGAGCAGTACTTC
TRBJ2-7	14	TRBV5-4	NA	NA	CASSKDSSSYEQYF	TGTGCCAGCAGCAAAGACTCAAGCTCCTACGAGCAGTACTTC
TRBJ2-5	16	TRBV7-2	NA	NA	CASSLASGRYSETQYF	TGTGCCAGCAGCTTAGCTTCTGGGAGGTACAGTGAGACCCAGTACTTC
TRBJ1-1	16	TRBV13	NA	NA	CASSLEIYLKNTEAFF	TGTGCCAGCAGCTTAGAAATCTACTTAAAGAACACTGAAGCTTTCTTT
TRBJ2-1	14	TRBV6-5	TRBD2	NA	CASRTSGNYNEQFF	TGTGCCAGCAGGACTAGCGGAAACTACAATGAGCAGTTCTTC
TRBJ2-7	12	TRBV27	NA	few	CASSVQGYEQYF	TGTGCCAGCAGTGTGCAGGGTTACGAGCAGTACTTC
TRBJ1-1	13	TRBV6-5	NA	NA	CASSFGRNTEAFF	TGTGCCAGCAGTTTCGGGAGGAACACTGAAGCTTTCTTT
TRBJ2-4	16	TRBV7-2	TRBD2	NA	CASSGLAGSAKNIQYF	TGTGCCAGCAGTGGACTAGCGGGGTCAGCCAAAAACATTCAGTACTTC
TRBJ1-1	13	TRBV11-1	NA	NA	CASSLTWGTEAFF	TGTGCCAGCAGCCTTACATGGGGCACTGAAGCTTTCTTT
TRBJ2-7	15	TRBV4-2	TRBD1	NA	CASSLSQGATYEQYF	TGTGCCAGCAGCCTATCCCAGGGGGCGACCTACGAGCAGTACTTC